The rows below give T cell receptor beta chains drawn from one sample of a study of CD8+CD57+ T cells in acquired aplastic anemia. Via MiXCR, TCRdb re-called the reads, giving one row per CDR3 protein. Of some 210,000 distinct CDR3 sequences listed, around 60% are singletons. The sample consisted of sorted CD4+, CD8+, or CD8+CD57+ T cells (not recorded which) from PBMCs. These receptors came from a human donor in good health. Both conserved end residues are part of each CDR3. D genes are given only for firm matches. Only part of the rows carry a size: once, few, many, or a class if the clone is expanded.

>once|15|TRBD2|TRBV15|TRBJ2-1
TGTGCCACCAGCTCAGCGGGACTAGCGGACAATGAGCAGTTCTTC
CATSSAGLADNEQFF
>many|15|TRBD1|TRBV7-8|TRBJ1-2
TGTGCCAGCAGCTCCACCGACAGGGGCGACTATGGCTACACCTTC
CASSSTDRGDYGYTF
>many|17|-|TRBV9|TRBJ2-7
TGTGCCAGCAGCAATAGCCCGGGACCGATGAGCTCCTACGAGCAGTACTTC
CASSNSPGPMSSYEQYF
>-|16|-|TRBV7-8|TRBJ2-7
TGTGCCAGCAGCTTAGATGCGGGACGGGGTGCCTACGAGCAGTACTTC
CASSLDAGRGAYEQYF
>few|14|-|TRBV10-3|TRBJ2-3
TGTGCCATCAGGGTGGGTGGGGGCACAGATACGCAGTATTTT
CAIRVGGGTDTQYF
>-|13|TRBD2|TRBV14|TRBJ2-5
TGTGCCAGCAGACTAGCGGGGGTGGAGACCCAGTACTTC
CASRLAGVETQYF
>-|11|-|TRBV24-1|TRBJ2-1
TGTGCCACCAGTCAGTACAATGAGCAGTTCTTC
CATSQYNEQFF
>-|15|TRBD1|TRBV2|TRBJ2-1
TGTGCCAGCAGTGGGAGTCAGGGGGCCTTCAATGAGCAGTTCTTC
CASSGSQGAFNEQFF
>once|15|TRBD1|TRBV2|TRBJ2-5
TGTGCCAGCAGCCAAACAGGGGGTTTACAAGAGACCCAGTACTTC
CASSQTGGLQETQYF
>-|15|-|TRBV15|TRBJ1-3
TGTGCCACCAGCGAACAGAGTCAGATTGGAAACACCATATATTTT
CATSEQSQIGNTIYF
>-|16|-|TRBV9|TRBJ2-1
TGTGCCAGCAGCTTAGGGAGCGGTCGGAGGCCCAATGAGCAGTTCTTC
CASSLGSGRRPNEQFF
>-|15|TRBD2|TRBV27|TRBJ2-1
TGTGCCAGCAGTTTTAGCGGGCTTACCTACAATGAGCAGTTCTTC
CASSFSGLTYNEQFF
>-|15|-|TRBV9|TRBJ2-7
TGTGCCAGCAGTTTTGGCCAGGGGCCCTACAATGAGCAGTACTTC
CASSFGQGPYNEQYF
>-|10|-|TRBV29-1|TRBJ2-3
TGCAGCCTTCGTAGGGATACGCAGTATTTT
CSLRRDTQYF
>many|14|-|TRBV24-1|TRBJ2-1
TGTGCCACCAGTGATAGGACATACTACAATGAGCAGTTCTTC
CATSDRTYYNEQFF
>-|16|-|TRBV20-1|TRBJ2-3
TGCGGTGCCAGCAGCGTCAGCGGGTCCCTCACAGATACGCAGTATTTT
CGASSVSGSLTDTQYF
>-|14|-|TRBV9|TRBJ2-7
TGTGCCAGCAGCGCGCACAGGGCCTCCTACGAGCAGTACTTC
CASSAHRASYEQYF
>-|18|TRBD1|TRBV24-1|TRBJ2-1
TGTGCCACCAGTGGTTTGGGTGGGGGGACAGGGGTCCCCAATGAGCAGTTCTTC
CATSGLGGGTGVPNEQFF
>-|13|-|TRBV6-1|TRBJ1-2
TGTGCCAGCAGCCCGGACACGGGGTATGGCTACACCTTC
CASSPDTGYGYTF
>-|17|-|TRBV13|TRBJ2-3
TGTGCCAGCAGTTTATTTGGATCAGGGTTAGGCACAGATACGCAGTATTTT
CASSLFGSGLGTDTQYF
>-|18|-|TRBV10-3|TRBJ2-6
TGTGCCATCAGTGGGCGGAGTGGCAGGCACTCTGGGGCCAACGTCCTGACTTTC
CAISGRSGRHSGANVLTF
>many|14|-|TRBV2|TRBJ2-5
TGTGCCAGCACCTTCGACACGGAACAAGAGACCCAGTACTTC
CASTFDTEQETQYF
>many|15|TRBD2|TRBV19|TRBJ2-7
TGTGCCAGTAGTTCCGGGACTAGCGGCTTCTACGAGCAGTACTTC
CASSSGTSGFYEQYF
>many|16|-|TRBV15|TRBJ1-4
TGTGCCACCAGCAGAGAAGTCAGCTCAACTAATGAAAAACTGTTTTTT
CATSREVSSTNEKLFF
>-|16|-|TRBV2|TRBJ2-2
TGTGCCAGCAGTGCAAGTAGCGGAACGAACACCGGGGAGCTGTTTTTT
CASSASSGTNTGELFF